This TCR beta chain was sequenced in a study of radiotherapy plus CTLA-4 blockade in lung cancer. Across the study: Overall, approximately 19% of patients showed an objective response, while 31% attained disease control.

Findings and limits, study-wide: Increased serum interferon-beta after radiation also reportedly predicted response strongly. Radiotherapy was combined with ipilimumab, and tumor-derived TCR clones then expanded in blood.

Lung cancer patients with chemo-refractory metastatic non-small-cell disease were given focal radiation plus CTLA-4 blockade with ipilimumab. Repertoires were generated with immunoSEQ multiplex PCR, while TCRdb's copy carries only in-frame clones and drops some. This sample has under 90,000 clones; around 72% occur once, and the top ten carry more than 13%. Looked up from germline, CDR1 is LNHDA and CDR2 is SQIVND (reference sequence). Deletions cut 3 bases from V and 7 bases from J, with 12 bases between. The CDR3 consists of 13 residues. In this sample, this clone turned up a few times. The antigen remains undetermined.

The chain employs TRBV19 and TRBJ2-5; D remains ambiguous. The TCR originated in a human donor with non-small cell lung cancer that progressed on radiotherapy plus ipilimumab. The input for sequencing was peripheral blood, taken from a patient treated with radiotherapy plus ipilimumab. CDR3 region: CASSISPRGTQYF. CDR3 nucleotides: TGTGCCAGTAGTATCTCCCCTAGAGGGACCCAGTACTTC.